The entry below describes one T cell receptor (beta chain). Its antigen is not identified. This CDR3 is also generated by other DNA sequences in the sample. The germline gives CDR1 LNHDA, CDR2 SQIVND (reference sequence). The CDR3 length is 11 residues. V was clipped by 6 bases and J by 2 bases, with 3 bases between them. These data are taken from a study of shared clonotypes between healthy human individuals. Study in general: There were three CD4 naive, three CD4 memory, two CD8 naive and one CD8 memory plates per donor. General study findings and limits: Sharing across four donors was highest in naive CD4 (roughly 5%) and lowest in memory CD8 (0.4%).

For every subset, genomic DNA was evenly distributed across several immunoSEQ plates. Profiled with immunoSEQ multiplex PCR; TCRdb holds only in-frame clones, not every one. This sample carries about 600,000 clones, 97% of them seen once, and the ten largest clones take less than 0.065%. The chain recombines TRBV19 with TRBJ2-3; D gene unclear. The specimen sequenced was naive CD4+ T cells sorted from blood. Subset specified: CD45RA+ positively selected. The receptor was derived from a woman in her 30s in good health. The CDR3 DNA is TGTGCCAGTAGCCTCACAGATACGCAGTATTTT. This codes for CASSLTDTQYF.